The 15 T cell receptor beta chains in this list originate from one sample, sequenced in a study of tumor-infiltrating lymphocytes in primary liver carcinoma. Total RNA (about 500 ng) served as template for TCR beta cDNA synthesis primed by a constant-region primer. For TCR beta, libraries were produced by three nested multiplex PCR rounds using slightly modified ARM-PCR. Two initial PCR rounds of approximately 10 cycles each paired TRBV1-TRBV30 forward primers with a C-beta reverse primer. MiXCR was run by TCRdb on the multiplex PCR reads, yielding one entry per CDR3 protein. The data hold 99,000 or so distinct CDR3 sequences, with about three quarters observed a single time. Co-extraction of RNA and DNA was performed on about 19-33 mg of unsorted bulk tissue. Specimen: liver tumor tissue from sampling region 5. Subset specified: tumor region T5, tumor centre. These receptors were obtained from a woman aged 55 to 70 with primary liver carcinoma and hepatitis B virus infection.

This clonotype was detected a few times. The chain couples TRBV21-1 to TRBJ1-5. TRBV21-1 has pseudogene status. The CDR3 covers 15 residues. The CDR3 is CASSKGIRRNQPQHF. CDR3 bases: TGTGCCAGCAGCAAAGGGATACGCCGCAATCAGCCCCAGCATTTT.

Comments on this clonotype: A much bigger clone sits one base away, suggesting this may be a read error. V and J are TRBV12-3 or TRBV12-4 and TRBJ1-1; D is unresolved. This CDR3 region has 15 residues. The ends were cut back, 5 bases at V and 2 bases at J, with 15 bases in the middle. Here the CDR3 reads CASSPGPHVNTEAFF. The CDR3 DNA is TGTGCCAGCAGTCCCGGGCCCCACGTAAACACTGAAGCTTTCTTT.

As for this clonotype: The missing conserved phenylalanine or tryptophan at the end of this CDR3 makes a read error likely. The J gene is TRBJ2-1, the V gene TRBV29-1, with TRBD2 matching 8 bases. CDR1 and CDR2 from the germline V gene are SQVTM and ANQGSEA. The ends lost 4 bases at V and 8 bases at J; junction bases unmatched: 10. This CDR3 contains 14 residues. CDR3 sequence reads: CSVAGTSGKYEQFS. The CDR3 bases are TGCAGCGTTGCAGGGACTAGTGGGAAGTATGAGCAGTTCTCC.

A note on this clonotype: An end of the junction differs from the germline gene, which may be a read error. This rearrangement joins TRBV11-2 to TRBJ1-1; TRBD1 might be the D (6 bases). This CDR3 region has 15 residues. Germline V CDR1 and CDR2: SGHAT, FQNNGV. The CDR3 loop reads CASTLVSGASTEAFF. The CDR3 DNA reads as TGTGCCAGCACCTTAGTCTCAGGGGCGAGCACTGAAGCTTTCTTT.

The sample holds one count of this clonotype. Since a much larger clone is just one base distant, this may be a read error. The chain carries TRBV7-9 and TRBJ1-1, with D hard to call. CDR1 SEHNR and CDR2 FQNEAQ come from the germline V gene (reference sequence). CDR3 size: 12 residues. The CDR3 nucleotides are TGTGGCAGCAGCTTCCCGGACGGTGAAGCTTTCTTT. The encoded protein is CGSSFPDGEAFF.

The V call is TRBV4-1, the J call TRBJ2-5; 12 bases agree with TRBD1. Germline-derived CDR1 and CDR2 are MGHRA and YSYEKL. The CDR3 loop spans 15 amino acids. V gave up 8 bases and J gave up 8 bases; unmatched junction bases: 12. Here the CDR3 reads CASCRTGQGAETQYF. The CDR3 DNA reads TGCGCCAGCTGCCGAACGGGACAGGGGGCCGAAACCCAGTACTTC.

CDR3 sequence: CASSENKQYF. The CDR3 DNA sequence: TGTGCCAGCAGTGAGAATAAACAGTACTTC. The chain links TRBV2 to TRBJ2-5; D is unclear. Germline CDR1 reads SNHLY; CDR2 reads FYNNEI. The CDR3 runs to 10 residues. V was pared by 3 bases and J by 11 bases, with 7 bases between.

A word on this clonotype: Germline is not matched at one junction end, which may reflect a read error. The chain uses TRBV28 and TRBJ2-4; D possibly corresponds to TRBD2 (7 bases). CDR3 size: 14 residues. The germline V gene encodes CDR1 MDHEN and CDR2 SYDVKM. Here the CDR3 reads CAGSLGGAKNIQYF. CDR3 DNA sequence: TGTGCCGGCAGTTTGGGGGGGGCGAAAAACATTCAGTACTTC.

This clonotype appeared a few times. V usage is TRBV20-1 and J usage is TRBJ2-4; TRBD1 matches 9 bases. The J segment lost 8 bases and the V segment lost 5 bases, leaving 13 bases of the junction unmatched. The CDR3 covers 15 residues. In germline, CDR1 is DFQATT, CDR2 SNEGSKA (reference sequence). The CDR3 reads CSAYRLGQGSDIQYF. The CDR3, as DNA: TGCAGTGCTTACCGACTGGGACAGGGTAGTGACATTCAGTACTTC.

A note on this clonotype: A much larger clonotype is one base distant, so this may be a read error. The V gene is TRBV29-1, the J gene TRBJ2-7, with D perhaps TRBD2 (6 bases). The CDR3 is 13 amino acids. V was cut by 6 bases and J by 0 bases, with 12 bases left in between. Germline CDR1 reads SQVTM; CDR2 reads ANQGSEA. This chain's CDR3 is CSVNKTSSYEQYF. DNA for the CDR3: TGCAGCGTCAATAAGACTAGCTCCTACGAGCAGTACTTC.

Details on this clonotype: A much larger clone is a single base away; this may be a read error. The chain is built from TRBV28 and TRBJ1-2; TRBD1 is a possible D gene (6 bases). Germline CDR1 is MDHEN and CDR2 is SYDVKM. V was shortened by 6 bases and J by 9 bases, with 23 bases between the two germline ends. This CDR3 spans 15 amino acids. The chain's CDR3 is CASSQWGRGSGRYTF. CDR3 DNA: TGTGCCAGCAGCCAGTGGGGCAGGGGTAGTGGGCGCTACACCTTC.

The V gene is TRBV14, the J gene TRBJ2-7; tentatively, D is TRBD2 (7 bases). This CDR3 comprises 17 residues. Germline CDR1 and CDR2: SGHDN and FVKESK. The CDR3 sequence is CVSSHFAGAGRLYEQYV. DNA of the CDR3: TGTGTCAGCAGCCATTTCGCGGGGGCTGGTCGCCTCTACGAGCAGTACGTC.

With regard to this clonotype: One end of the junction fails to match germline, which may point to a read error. CDR3 DNA sequence: TGTGCCAACAGCTTAAACAGGAGATTCTATCGCTACACCTTC. Translation gives CANSLNRRFYRYTF. The chain links TRBV11-2 to TRBJ1-2; a weak D match, TRBD1 (5 bases). Germline values: CDR1 SGHAT, CDR2 FQNNGV. The CDR3 is 14 residues long.

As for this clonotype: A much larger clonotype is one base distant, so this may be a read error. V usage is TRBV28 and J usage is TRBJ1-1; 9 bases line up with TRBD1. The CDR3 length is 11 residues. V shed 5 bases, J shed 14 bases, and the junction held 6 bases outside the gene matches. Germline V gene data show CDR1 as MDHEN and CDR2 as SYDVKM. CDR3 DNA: TGTGCCAGCAGTCCTGGGACAGGGTCCTTCTTT. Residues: CASSPGTGSFF.

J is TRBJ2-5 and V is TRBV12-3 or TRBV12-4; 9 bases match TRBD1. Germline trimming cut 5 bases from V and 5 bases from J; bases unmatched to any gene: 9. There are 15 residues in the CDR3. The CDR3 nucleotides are TGTGCCAGCAGTAAAACAGGGGGCCGGTACGAGACCCAGTACTTC. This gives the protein CASSKTGGRYETQYF.